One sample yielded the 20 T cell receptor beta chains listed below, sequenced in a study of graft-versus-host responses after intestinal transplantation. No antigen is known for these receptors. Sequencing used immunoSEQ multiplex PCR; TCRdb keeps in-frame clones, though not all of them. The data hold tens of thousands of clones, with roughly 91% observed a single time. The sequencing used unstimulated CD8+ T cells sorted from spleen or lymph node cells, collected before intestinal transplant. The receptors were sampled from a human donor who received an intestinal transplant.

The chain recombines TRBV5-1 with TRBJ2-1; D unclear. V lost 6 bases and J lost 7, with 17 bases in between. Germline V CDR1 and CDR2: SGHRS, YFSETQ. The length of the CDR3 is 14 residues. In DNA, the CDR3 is TGCGCCAGCATGCCAAGCCGAAATAGAAATGAGCAGTTCTTC. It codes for CASMPSRNRNEQFF.

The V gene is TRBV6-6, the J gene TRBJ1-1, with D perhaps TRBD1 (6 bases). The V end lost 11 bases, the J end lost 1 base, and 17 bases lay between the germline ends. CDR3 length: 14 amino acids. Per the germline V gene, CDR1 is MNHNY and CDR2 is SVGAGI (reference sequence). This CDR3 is CASTDGQPNTEAFF. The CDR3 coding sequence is TGTGCCTCCACGGACGGACAGCCGAACACTGAAGCTTTCTTT.

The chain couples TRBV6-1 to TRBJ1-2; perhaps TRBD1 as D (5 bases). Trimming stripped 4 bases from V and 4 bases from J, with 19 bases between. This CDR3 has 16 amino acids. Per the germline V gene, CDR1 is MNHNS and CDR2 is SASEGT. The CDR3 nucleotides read TGTGCCAGCAGTGTAAATTCAGGGTTTCAGGGCTATGGCTACACCTTC. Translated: CASSVNSGFQGYGYTF.

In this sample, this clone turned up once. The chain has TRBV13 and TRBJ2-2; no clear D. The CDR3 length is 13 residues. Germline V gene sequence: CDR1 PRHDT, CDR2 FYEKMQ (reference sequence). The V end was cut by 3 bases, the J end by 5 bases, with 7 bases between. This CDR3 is CASSFGGTGELFF. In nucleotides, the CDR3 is TGTGCCAGCAGCTTCGGCGGTACCGGGGAGCTGTTTTTT.

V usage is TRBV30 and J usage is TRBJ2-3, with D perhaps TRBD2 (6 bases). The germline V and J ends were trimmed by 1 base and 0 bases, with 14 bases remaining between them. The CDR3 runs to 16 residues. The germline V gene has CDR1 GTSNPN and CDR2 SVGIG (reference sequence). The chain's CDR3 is CAWSELAEPSTDTQYF. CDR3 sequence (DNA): TGTGCCTGGAGTGAGTTAGCGGAACCTAGCACAGATACGCAGTATTTT.

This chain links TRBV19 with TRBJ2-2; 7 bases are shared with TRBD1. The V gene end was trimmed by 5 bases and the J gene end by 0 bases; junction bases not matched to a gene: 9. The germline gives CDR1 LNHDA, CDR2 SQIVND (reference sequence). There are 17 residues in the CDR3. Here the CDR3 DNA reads TGTGCCAGTAGTGTTCCTAGGACAGGAACGAACACCGGGGAGCTGTTTTTT. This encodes CASSVPRTGTNTGELFF. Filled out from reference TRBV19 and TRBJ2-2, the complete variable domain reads DGGITQSPKYLFRKEGQNVTLSCEQNLNHDAMYWYRQDPGQGLRLIYYSQIVNDFQKGDIAEGYSVSREKKESFPLTVTSAQKNPTAFYLCASSVPRTGTNTGELFFGEGSRLTVL.

The CDR3 sequence is CASSLGGTIYEQYF. CDR3 DNA sequence: TGTGCCAGCAGCTTAGGCGGGACGATCTACGAGCAGTACTTC. This chain uses TRBV7-6 with TRBJ2-7, with D maybe TRBD2 (6 bases). Trimming left V 1 base short and J 3 bases short, with 10 bases between. Per the germline V gene, CDR1 is SGHVS and CDR2 is FNYEAQ. The CDR3 is 14 amino acids.

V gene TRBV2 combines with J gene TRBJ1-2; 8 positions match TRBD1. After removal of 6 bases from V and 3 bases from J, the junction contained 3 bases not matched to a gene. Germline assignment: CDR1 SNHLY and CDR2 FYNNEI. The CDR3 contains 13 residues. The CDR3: CASRGRGHYGYTF. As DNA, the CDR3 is TGTGCCAGCAGAGGCAGGGGGCACTATGGCTACACCTTC.

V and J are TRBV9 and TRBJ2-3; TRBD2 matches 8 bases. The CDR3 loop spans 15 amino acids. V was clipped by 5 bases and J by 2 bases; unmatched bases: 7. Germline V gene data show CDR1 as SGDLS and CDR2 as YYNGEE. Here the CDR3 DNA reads TGTGCCAGCAGTAAGGCGGGGGGCTACACAGATACGCAGTATTTT. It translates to CASSKAGGYTDTQYF.

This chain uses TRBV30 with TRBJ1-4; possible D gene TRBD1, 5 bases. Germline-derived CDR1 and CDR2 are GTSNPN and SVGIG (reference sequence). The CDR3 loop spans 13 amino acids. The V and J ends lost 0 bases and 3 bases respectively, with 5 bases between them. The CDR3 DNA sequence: TGTGCCTGGAGTGTAGGGGCTAATGAAAAACTGTTTTTT. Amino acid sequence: CAWSVGANEKLFF.

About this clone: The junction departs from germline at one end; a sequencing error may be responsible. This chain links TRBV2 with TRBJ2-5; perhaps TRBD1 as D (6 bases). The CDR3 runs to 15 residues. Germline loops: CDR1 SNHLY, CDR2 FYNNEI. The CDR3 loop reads CASSGGHLNQETQYF. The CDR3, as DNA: TGTGCCAGCAGTGGGGGGCACCTGAACCAGGAGACCCAGTACTTC.

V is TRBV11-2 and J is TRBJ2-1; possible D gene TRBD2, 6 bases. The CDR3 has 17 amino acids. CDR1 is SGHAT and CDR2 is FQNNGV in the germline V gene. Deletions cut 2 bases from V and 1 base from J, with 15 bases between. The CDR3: CASSLPLRSGSYNEQFF. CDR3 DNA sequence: TGTGCCAGCAGCTTACCCCTTCGGAGCGGGTCCTACAATGAGCAGTTCTTC. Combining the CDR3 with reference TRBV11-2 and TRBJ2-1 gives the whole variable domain EAGVAQSPRYKIIEKRQSVAFWCNPISGHATLYWYQQILGQGPKLLIQFQNNGVVDDSQLPKDRFSAERLKGVDSTLKIQPAKLEDSAVYLCASSLPLRSGSYNEQFFGPGTRLTVL.

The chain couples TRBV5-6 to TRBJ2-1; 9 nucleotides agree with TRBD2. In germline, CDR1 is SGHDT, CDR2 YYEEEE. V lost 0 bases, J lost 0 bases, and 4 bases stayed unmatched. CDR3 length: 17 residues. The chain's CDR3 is CASSLVGSGSSYNEQFF. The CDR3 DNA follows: TGTGCCAGCAGCTTGGTGGGTAGCGGGAGCTCCTACAATGAGCAGTTCTTC.

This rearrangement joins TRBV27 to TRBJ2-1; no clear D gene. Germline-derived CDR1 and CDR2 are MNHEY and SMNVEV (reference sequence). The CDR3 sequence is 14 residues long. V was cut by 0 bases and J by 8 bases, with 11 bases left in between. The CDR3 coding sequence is TGTGCCAGCAGTTTATCCACAGTGTTCGATGAGCAGTTCTTC. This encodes CASSLSTVFDEQFF.

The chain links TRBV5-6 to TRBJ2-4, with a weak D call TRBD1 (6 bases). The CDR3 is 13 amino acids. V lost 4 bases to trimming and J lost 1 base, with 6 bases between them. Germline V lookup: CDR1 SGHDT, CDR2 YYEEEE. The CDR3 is CASSDRAKNIQYF. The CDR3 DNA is TGTGCCAGCAGCGACAGGGCCAAAAACATTCAGTACTTC.

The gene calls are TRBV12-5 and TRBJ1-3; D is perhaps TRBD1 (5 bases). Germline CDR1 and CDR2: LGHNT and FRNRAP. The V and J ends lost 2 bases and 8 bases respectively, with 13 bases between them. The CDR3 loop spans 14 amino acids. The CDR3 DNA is TGTGCTAGTGGTTTGTCTGGCGGAGGGGACACCATATATTTT. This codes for CASGLSGGGDTIYF.

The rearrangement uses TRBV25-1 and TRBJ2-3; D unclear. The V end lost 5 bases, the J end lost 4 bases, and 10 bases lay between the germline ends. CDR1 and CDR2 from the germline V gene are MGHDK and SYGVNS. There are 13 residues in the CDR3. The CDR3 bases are TGTGCCAGCAGTTTTTTCCGGTCAGATACGCAGTATTTT. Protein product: CASSFFRSDTQYF.

CDR3 sequence reads: CASRGRGMNTEAFF. CDR3 nucleotide sequence: TGTGCCAGCAGAGGCAGGGGAATGAACACTGAAGCTTTCTTT. The chain links TRBV6-5 to TRBJ1-1; D possibly corresponds to TRBD1 (6 bases). This CDR3 is built from 14 residues. With 6 bases removed from V and 0 bases from J, the gap between germline ends came to 11 bases. Germline assignment: CDR1 MNHEY and CDR2 SVGAGI.

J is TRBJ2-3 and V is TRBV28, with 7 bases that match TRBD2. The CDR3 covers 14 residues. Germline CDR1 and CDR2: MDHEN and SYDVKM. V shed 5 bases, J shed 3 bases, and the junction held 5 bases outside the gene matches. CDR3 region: CASSLPGGTDTQYF. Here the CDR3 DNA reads TGTGCCAGCAGTCTACCGGGGGGAACAGATACGCAGTATTTT.

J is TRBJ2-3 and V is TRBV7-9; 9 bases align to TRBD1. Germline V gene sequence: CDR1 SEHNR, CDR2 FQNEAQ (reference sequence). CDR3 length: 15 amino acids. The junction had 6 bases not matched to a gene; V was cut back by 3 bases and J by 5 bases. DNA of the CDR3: TGTGCCAGCAGCTTCCCGGGACAGGGAGTAGATACGCAGTATTTT. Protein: CASSFPGQGVDTQYF.